This T cell receptor (beta chain) was sequenced during a study of T cell repertoires in cytomegalovirus infection (dated by TCRdb to about 2019). For the study in its entirety: Alongside well-studied HLA-B-restricted epitopes, the peptide stimulations were aimed at recently identified HLA-C-restricted CMV epitopes, whose presentation resists viral immunomodulation. Because public TCR beta signatures pointed to carriage of CMV infection together with the matching HLA type, the HLA type of each donor mattered for the analysis.

General conclusions and limits of the study: The ex vivo response was dominated by HLA-C-restricted CMV-specific TCR beta clonotypes, which also provided the single most frequent clonotype in two of eight donors. In both this cohort and an independent roughly 360-donor cohort, the cumulative frequency of public TCR beta family members distinguished carriers of CMV infection plus the relevant HLA type.

The CDR3 numbers 18 residues from cysteine through phenylalanine. Here the CDR3 DNA is all that survives: 54 bases in frame from base 1. The germline V and J ends show losses of 0 bases and 3 bases respectively, and no gene match explains 5 bases of the junction. CDR1 and CDR2 are drawn from the germline V gene: SGDLS, YYNGEE. With respect to this clonotype: Its binding antigen is unknown. Base qualities were left out, and no much larger clone turns up one base away.

The instrument was an Illumina HiSeq 1500. Starting from the raw public reads, TCRdb applied fastp trimming at Q25, assembled clones with MiXCR and retained in-frame beta chains. A single entry per CDR3 protein holds the most common genes and DNA from its merged rows. This sample has hundreds of thousands of distinct CDR3 sequences in its table, and roughly 34% of those were observed once. Roughly 16% of the sample lies in the top ten. The treatment or condition label on this specimen signifies: in vitro stimulation with specific CMV peptide epitopes to enrich CMV-specific T cells. The TCR sequence derives from a human donor in good health (CMV status not recorded). Some clones in this sample may be carry-over from other donors' samples. The sequencing here drew on cultured PBMCs, taken from culture after CMV antigen stimulation. This sequence uses TRBV9 and TRBJ2-1, with TRBD2 matching 14 junction bases. CDR3 protein: CASSVAGLAGGSYNEQFF. The DNA sequence follows: TGTGCCAGCAGCGTAGCCGGACTAGCGGGAGGTAGCTACAATGAGCAGTTCTTC.